The sequence of this T cell receptor beta chain was determined in a study of follicular helper T cells after annual influenza vaccination. The length of the CDR3 is 15 residues. Germline assignment: CDR1 LGHNA and CDR2 YSLEER. J gave up 4 bases and V 1 base, and 5 bases lay outside the gene matches. Time point described: 2015-2016 season, pre-vaccination. This clone was seen a few times. What it binds is not known. Study findings and constraints: Plasmablast frequency change correlated with clonality change in ICOS+CD38+ cTfh.

Only in-frame clones appear in the TCRdb table, and some are missing; sequencing was by immunoSEQ multiplex PCR. The sample includes under 8,500 clones, around 86% of them seen just once. This sequence joins TRBV4-3 and TRBJ2-3, with 7 bases that match TRBD2. Sequences were derived from CXCR5- memory CD4+ T cells sorted from blood, sampled on the day of influenza vaccination. The clonotype originates from an adult who received the influenza vaccine. DNA for the CDR3: TGCGCCAGCAGCCAAGGACTAGCCACACCAGATACGCAGTATTTT. It yields the protein CASSQGLATPDTQYF.